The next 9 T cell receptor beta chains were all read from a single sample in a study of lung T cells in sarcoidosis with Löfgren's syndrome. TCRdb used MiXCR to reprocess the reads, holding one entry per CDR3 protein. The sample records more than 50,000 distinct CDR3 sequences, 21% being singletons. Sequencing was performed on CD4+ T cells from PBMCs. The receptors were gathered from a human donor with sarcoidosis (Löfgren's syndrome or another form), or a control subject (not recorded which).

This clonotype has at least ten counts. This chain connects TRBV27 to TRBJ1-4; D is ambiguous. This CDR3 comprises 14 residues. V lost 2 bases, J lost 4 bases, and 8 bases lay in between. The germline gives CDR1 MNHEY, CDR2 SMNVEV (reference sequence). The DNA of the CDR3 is TGTGCCAGCAGTTTAATAGGGCATAATGAAAAACTGTTTTTT. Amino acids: CASSLIGHNEKLFF.

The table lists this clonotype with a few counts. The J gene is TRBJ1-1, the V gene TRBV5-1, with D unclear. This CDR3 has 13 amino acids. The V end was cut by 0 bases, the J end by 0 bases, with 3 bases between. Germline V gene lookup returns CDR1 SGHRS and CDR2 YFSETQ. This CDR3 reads CASSLGMNTEAFF. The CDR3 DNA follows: TGCGCCAGCAGCTTGGGTATGAACACTGAAGCTTTCTTT.

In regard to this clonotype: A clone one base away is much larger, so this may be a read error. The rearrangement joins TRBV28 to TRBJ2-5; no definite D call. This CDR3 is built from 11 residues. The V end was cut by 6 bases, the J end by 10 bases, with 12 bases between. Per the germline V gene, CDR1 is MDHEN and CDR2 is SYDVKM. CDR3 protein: CASRGRTDQYF. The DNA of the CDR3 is TGTGCCAGCAGGGGAAGGACGGACCAGTACTTC.

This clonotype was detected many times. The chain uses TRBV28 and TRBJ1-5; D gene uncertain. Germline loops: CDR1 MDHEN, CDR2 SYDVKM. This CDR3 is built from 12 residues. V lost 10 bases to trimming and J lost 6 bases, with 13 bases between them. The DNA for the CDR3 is TGTGCCACCAATGAAGTGGGTCAGCCCCAGCATTTT. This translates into CATNEVGQPQHF.

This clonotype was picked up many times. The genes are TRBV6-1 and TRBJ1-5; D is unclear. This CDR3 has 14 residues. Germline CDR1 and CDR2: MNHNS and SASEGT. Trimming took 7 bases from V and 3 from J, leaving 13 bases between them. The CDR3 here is CASTPDGFNQPQHF. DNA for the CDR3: TGTGCCAGCACCCCAGACGGGTTCAATCAGCCCCAGCATTTT.

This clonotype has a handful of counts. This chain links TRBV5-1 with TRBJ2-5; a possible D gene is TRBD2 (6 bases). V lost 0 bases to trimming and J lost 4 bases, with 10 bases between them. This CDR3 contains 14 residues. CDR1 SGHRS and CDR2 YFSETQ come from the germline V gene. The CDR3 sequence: CASSLVAVRETQYF. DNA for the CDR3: TGCGCCAGCAGCTTGGTAGCGGTGCGAGAGACCCAGTACTTC.

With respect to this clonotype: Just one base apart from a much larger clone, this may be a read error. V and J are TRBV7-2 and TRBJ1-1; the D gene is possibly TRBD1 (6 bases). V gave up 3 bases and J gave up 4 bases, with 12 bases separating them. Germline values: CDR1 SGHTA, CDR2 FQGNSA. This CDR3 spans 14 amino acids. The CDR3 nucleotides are TGTGCCAGCAGCTTGGTCGGGACAAGCACTGAAGCTTTCTTT. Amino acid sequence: CASSLVGTSTEAFF. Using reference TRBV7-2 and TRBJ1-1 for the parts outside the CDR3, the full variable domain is GAGVSQSPSNKVTEKGKDVELRCDPISGHTALYWYRQSLGQGLEFLIYFQGNSAPDKSGLPSDRFSAERTGGSVSTLTIQRTQQEDSAVYLCASSLVGTSTEAFFGQGTRLTVV.

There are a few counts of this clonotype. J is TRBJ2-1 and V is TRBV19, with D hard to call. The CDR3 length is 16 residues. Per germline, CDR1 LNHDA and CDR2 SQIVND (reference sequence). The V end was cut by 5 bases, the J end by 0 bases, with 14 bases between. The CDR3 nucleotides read TGTGCCAGTAGTCCCAAACTCCTGGGCTCCTACAATGAGCAGTTCTTC. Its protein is CASSPKLLGSYNEQFF.

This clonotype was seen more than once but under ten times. The CDR3 is CASSTTGSGNTIYF. For the CDR3, the DNA is TGTGCCAGCAGCACGACAGGGTCCGGAAACACCATATATTTT. V gene TRBV5-4 combines with J gene TRBJ1-3; 7 positions match TRBD1. Looked up from germline, CDR1 is SGHNT and CDR2 is YYREEE (reference sequence). The V and J ends lost 4 bases and 4 bases, in that order; junction bases with no gene match: 5. The CDR3 is made up of 14 amino acids.